This T cell receptor beta chain was sequenced in a study of low-dose radiotherapy and immunotherapy resistance in tumors. V lost 8 bases, J lost 4 bases, and 17 bases lay in between. The germline gives CDR1 MGHDK, CDR2 SYGVNS. The length of the CDR3 is 15 residues. Alpha and beta chains were covered, as first-strand cDNA relied on TRAV- and TRBV-specific primers. It was with a constant-region primer and a V-primer adapter that TCRs were amplified over approximately 18 PCR cycles. TCRdb recomputed calls from the reads with MiXCR, one row per CDR3 protein. The table lists under 90,000 distinct CDR3 sequences, around a third of them singletons, with around 10% in the top ten. The time point is: before trial treatment. Treatment combined nivolumab, ipilimumab, aspirin, low-dose cyclophosphamide and low-dose radiotherapy in a dose-escalation trial.

The source is a female donor with ovarian cancer. This chain joins TRBV25-1 and TRBJ2-2; no firm D call. The input for sequencing was PBMCs, taken before treatment. Here the CDR3 reads CASSAPGYGTGELFF. DNA of the CDR3: TGTGCCAGCTCCGCCCCCGGGTATGGCACCGGGGAGCTGTTTTTT.